This section outlines one TCR beta chain sequence together with its context. The data were taken from a study of shared clonotypes between healthy human individuals. Across the whole study: Two women and three men aged 18 to 49 made up the donors.

The table came from immunoSEQ multiplex PCR; TCRdb's copy has only in-frame clones and leaves some out. This sample has 2 million to 2.5 million clones, with 95% found just once. Sequenced sample: naive CD4+ T cells sorted from blood. Subset defined: CD45RA+ positively selected. The clonotype originates from a man between 18 and 35 years old in good health.

CDR3: CASSPPNRNSNYGYTF. Here the CDR3 DNA reads TGTGCCAGCTCACCACCGAACAGGAACTCTAACTATGGCTACACCTTC. The chain employs TRBV18 and TRBJ1-2; TRBD1 might be the D (5 bases). From germline, CDR1 is KGHSH and CDR2 LQKENI. Between the trimmed V and J ends, which lost 0 bases and 0 bases, there was a span of 11 bases. The CDR3 spans 16 residues.